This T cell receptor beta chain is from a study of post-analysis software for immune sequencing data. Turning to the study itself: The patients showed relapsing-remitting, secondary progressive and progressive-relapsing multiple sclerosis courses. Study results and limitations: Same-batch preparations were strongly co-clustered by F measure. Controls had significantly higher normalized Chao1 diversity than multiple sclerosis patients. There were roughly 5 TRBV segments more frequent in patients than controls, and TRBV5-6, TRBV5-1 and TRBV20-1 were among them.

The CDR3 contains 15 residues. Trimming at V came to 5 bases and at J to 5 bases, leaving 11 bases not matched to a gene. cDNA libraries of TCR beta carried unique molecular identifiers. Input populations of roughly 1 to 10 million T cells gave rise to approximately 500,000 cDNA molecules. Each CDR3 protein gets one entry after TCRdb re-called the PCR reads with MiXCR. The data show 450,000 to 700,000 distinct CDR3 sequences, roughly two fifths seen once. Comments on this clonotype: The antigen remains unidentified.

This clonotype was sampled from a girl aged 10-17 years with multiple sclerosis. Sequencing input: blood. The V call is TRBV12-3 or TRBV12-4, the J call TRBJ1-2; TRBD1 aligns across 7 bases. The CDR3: CASSRDSLGWYGYTF. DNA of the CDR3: TGTGCCAGCAGTCGGGACAGCCTTGGATGGTATGGCTACACCTTC.